Listed below are T cell receptor beta chains from one sample, sequenced in a study of blood T cell repertoires in COVID-19. Some clones are missing from TCRdb's copy, which holds only in-frame ones; the method was immunoSEQ multiplex PCR. This table holds 97,000 or so clones, around 81% found once. Sequenced: peripheral blood. The receptors come from a man in his 60s with acute or convalescent COVID-19. Both conserved end residues are part of each CDR3. The order of the fields is J gene, V gene, D gene, clone size, CDR3 DNA, CDR3 protein. The D gene is left open where the match is weak. Rows may omit the clone size; those that give it use once, few, many or a size class.

>TRBJ2-6|TRBV2|.|.
TGTGCCACCTTTTGGGACATTCGCTCTGGGGCCAACGTCCTGACTTTC
CATFWDIRSGANVLTF
>TRBJ1-1|TRBV28|TRBD1|.
TGTGCCAGCAGTTTAATCCAGGGGGCGGAAGCGACTGAAGCTTTCTTT
CASSLIQGAEATEAFF
>TRBJ2-1|TRBV10-3|TRBD2|.
TGTGCCATCAGTGAGAGAGGACTAGCGGTAAAAAAAGATGAGCAGTTCTTC
CAISERGLAVKKDEQFF
>TRBJ1-2|TRBV6-5|.|.
TGTGCCAGCAGTTACTCGCGTCAAGGGGACTATGGCTACACCTTC
CASSYSRQGDYGYTF
>TRBJ2-5|TRBV19|.|.
TGTGCCAGTAGCAGGCCCCAGGGGTTCAGGGAAGAGACCCAGTACTTC
CASSRPQGFREETQYF
>TRBJ2-3|TRBV19|TRBD2|.
TGTGCCAGTAGTATTCATTTCGCGGGAGGGCCAGCCACAGATACGCAGTATTTT
CASSIHFAGGPATDTQYF
>TRBJ1-4|TRBV5-1|.|.
TGCGCCAGCAGCACGGACACAAATAATGAAAGACTGTTTTTT
CASSTDTNNERLFF
>TRBJ2-1|TRBV6-6|TRBD1|once
TGTGCCAGCAGTTACCTCCAAATCCTGACAGGGCATGAGCAGTTCTTC
CASSYLQILTGHEQFF
>TRBJ2-6|TRBV19|TRBD1|.
TGTGCCAGTAGTTTACGGACAGGCCGCTCTGGGGCCAACGTCCTGACTTTC
CASSLRTGRSGANVLTF
>TRBJ2-5|TRBV6-5|TRBD1|.
TGTGCCAGCAGTCCCAGGACAGGGGTCGAGACCCAGTACTTC
CASSPRTGVETQYF
>TRBJ2-7|TRBV4-1|TRBD2|.
TGCGCCAGCAGCCACGGTACTAGCGGATCCTACGAGCAGTACTTC
CASSHGTSGSYEQYF
>TRBJ1-1|TRBV5-1|TRBD1|.
TGCGCCAGCAGCTTGGGGGGGACAGCGAACACTGAAGCTTTCTTT
CASSLGGTANTEAFF
>TRBJ1-1|TRBV19|.|.
TGTGCCAGTCCCCGTACCAGGGGTGCGGAGAACACTGAAGCTTTCTTT
CASPRTRGAENTEAFF
>TRBJ2-1|TRBV24-1|TRBD2|.
TGTGCCACCAGTGACCCTGGACTAGCGGGAGGGAATGAGCAGTTCTTC
CATSDPGLAGGNEQFF
>TRBJ1-1|TRBV28|TRBD1|.
TGTGCCAGCAGTGGACAGGGGGGTGGGATTACTATGGCTTTCTTT
CASSGQGGGITMAFF
>TRBJ1-2|TRBV30|TRBD1|.
TGTGCCTGGAGAACCCCCGGGACAGGCTATGGCTACACCTTC
CAWRTPGTGYGYTF
>TRBJ2-2|TRBV24-1|.|.
TGTGCCACCAGTAAGAGTTTGAACACCGGGGAGCTGTTTTTT
CATSKSLNTGELFF
>TRBJ1-1|TRBV5-1|.|few
TGCGCCAGCAGCTTTGTGGACAGACCGAACACTGAAGCTTTCTTT
CASSFVDRPNTEAFF
>TRBJ1-5|TRBV10-2|.|.
TGCGCCAGCAGCTTACTCAATCAGCCCCAGCATTTT
CASSLLNQPQHF
>TRBJ1-3|TRBV5-5|.|.
TGTGCCAGCAGCTTGGTGTTAGGGAGAGGTGGAAACACCATATATTTT
CASSLVLGRGGNTIYF
>TRBJ1-1|TRBV6-4|.|.
TGTGCCAGCAGTGAGCAGGGCGGCACTGAAGCTTTCTTT
CASSEQGGTEAFF
>TRBJ2-1|TRBV29-1|.|.
TGCAGCGTTGAAGATGAAGAACAGTTCAATGAGCAGTTCTTC
CSVEDEEQFNEQFF
>TRBJ1-2|TRBV25-1|TRBD1|.
TGTGCCAGCAGTGACTTTGTTGGACAGGGGGCATATGGCTACACCTTC
CASSDFVGQGAYGYTF
>TRBJ1-2|TRBV30|.|.
TGTGCCTGGAGTGTACGGGGCTATGGCTACACCTTC
CAWSVRGYGYTF